A single T cell receptor beta chain is shown here with its context. The antigen remains undetermined. With V trimmed by 4 bases and J by 9 bases, 13 bases remained unmatched. Germline V lookup: CDR1 KGHDR, CDR2 SFDVKD. The CDR3 contains 16 residues. A linear amplification protocol produced the TCR libraries from around 0.55 ug of total RNA. MiXCR was run by TCRdb on the reads, yielding one entry per CDR3 protein. Among roughly 200,000 distinct CDR3 sequences listed, over 60% were seen once. These data belong to a study of healthy donors' naive CD4 and CD8 T cells. Findings and limits, study-wide: Chains were not paired, since alpha and beta were sequenced in bulk.

The receptor was derived from a pool of human donors in good health; the sample pools cells from several healthy donors. This chain connects TRBV24-1 to TRBJ2-1; 8 bases fit TRBD1. Sequenced material: naive CD4+ and CD8+ T cells sorted from blood, pooled from several donors. The CDR3 here is CATSDPPTGAKGEQFF. CDR3 nucleotide sequence: TGTGCCACCAGTGACCCACCGACAGGGGCTAAGGGTGAGCAGTTCTTC.